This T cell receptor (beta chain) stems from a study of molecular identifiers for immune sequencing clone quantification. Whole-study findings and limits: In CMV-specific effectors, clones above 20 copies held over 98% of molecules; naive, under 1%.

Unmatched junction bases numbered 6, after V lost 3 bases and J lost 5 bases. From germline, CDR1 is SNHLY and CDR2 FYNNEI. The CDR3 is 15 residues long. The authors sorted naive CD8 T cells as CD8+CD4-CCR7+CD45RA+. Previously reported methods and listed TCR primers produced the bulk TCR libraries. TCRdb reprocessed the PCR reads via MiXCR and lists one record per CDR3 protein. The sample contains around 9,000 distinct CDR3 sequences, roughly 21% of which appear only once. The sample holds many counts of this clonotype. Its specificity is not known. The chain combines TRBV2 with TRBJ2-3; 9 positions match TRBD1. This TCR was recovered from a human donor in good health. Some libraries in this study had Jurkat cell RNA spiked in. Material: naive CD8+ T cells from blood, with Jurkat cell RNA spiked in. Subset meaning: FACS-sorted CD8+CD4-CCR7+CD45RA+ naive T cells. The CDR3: CASSEGTGWIDTQYF. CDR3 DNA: TGTGCCAGCAGTGAGGGGACAGGGTGGATAGATACGCAGTATTTT.